This TCR beta chain was retrieved from a study of regulatory T cells in long-lasting Graves disease. Study-level results: TRBV28, TRBJ1-2 and TRBJ2-5 emerged as the favored segments in persistent disease.

There are many counts of this clonotype. Its specificity is not known. Time point specified: newly diagnosed GD, antithyroid drugs for less than 3 months. PBMC-extracted RNA yielded the TCR library. V shed 5 bases, J shed 10 bases, and the junction held 5 bases outside the gene matches. The CDR3 has 15 amino acids. CDR1 KGHDR and CDR2 SFDVKD come from the germline V gene. Building the TCR beta libraries relied on iRepertoire HTBI primers, and CDR3 regions underwent Arm-PCR. TCRdb passed the multiplex PCR reads through MiXCR, listing each CDR3 protein once. Of around 330,000 distinct CDR3 sequences in the sample, 18% were seen once.

This sequence joins TRBV24-1 and TRBJ2-1; 15 nucleotides match TRBD2. The source is a female donor with Graves disease. Sequencing used peripheral blood mononuclear cells (PBMCs), obtained at new diagnosis, from a patient treated with antithyroid drugs. The CDR3 sequence is CATSGGTSGRQEQFF. DNA of the CDR3: TGTGCCACCAGTGGCGGGACTAGCGGGAGGCAAGAGCAGTTCTTC.